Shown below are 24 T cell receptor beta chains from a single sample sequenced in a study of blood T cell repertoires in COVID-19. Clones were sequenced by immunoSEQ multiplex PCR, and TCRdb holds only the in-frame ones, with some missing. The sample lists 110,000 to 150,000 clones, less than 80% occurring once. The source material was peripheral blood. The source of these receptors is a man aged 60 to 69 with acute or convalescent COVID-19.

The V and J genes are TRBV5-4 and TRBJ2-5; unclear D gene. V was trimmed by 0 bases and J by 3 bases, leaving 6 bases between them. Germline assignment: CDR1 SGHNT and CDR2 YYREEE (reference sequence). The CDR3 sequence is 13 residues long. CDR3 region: CASSLVAEETQYF. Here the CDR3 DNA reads TGTGCCAGCAGCTTGGTGGCAGAAGAGACCCAGTACTTC.

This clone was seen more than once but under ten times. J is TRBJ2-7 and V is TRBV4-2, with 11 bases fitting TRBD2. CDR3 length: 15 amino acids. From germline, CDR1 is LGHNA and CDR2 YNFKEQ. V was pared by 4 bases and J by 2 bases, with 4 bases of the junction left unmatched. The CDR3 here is CASSPTSGGAYEQYF. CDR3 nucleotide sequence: TGTGCCAGCAGCCCAACTAGCGGGGGAGCCTACGAGCAGTACTTC.

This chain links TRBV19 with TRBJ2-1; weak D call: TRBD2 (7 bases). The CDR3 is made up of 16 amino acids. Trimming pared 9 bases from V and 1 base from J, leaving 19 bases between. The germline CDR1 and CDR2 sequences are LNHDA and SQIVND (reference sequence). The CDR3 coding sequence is TGTGCCAGCAGGGGTGGCGGGAGAGGGTCCTACAATGAGCAGTTCTTC. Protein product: CASRGGGRGSYNEQFF.

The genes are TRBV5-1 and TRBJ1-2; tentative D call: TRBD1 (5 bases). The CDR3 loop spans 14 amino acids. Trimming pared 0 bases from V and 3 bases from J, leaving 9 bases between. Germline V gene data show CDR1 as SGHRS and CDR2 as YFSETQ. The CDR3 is CASSLAQGYYGYTF. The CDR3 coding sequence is TGCGCCAGCAGCTTGGCCCAGGGTTACTATGGCTACACCTTC.

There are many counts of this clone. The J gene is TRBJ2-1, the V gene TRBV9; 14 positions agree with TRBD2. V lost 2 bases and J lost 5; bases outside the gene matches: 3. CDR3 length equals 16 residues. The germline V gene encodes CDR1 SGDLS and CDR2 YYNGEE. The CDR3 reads CASSVTSGRVNNEQFF. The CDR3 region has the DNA TGTGCCAGCAGCGTGACTAGCGGGAGGGTAAACAATGAGCAGTTCTTC.

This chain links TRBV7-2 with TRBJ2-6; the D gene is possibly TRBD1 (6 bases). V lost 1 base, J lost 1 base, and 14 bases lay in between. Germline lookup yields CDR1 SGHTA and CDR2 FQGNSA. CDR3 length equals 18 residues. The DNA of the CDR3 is TGTGCCAGCAGCTTAGACGGGACAAGCGTGTCTGGGGCCAACGTCCTGACTTTC. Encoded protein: CASSLDGTSVSGANVLTF.

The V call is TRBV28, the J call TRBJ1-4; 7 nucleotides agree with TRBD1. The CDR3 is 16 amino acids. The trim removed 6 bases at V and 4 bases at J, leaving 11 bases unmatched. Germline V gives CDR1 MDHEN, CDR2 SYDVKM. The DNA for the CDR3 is TGTGCCAGCAGGTCGGGGACCAGGGGGATTAATGAAAAACTGTTTTTT. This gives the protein CASRSGTRGINEKLFF.

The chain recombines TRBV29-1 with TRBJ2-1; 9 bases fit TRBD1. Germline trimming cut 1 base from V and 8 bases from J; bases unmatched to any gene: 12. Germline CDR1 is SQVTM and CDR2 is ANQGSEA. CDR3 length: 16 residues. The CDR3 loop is CSVEGVPGQGGDEQFF. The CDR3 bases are TGCAGCGTTGAAGGGGTGCCGGGACAGGGAGGGGATGAGCAGTTCTTC.

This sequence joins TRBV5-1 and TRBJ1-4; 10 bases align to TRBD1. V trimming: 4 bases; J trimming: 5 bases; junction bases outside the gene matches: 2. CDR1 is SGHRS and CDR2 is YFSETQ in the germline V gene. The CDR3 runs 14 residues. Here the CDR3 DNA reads TGCGCCAGCAGCAAGGGACAGGGGAATGAAAAACTGTTTTTT. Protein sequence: CASSKGQGNEKLFF.

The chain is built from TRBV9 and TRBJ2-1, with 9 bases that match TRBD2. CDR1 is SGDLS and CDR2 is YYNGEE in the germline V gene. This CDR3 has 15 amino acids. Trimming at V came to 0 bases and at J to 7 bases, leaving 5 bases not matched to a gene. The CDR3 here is CASSVGGGRVNEQFF. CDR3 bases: TGTGCCAGCAGCGTAGGGGGCGGGAGGGTGAATGAGCAGTTCTTC.

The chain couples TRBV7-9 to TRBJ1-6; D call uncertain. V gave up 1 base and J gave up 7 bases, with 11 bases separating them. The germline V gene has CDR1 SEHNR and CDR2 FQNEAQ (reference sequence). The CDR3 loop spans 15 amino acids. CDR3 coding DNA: TGTGCCAGCAGCTTAGATCCGGGTGGAAATTCACCCCTCCACTTT. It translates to CASSLDPGGNSPLHF.

CDR3 region: CASSFPPYEQYF. For the CDR3, the DNA is TGTGCCAGCAGCTTTCCTCCCTACGAGCAGTACTTC. The chain combines TRBV5-8 with TRBJ2-7; D gene uncertain. Trimming shortened V by 2 bases and J by 2 bases, and 5 bases separated the two germline ends. The CDR3 has 12 amino acids. The germline CDR1 and CDR2 sequences are SGHTS and YDEGEE.

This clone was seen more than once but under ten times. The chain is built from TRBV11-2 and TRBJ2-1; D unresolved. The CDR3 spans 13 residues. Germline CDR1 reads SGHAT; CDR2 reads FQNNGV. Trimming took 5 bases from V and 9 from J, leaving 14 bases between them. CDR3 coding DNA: TGTGCCAGCAGCGCGGCTAGTTCGGGTGAGCAGTTCTTC. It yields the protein CASSAASSGEQFF.

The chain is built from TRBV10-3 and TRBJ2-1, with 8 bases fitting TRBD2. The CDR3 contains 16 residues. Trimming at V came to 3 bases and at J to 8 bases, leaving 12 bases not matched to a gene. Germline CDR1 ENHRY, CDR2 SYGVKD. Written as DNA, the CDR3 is TGTGCCATCAGTGAAGGGCCCTCGGGAGGGACCTATGAGCAGTTCTTC. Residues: CAISEGPSGGTYEQFF.

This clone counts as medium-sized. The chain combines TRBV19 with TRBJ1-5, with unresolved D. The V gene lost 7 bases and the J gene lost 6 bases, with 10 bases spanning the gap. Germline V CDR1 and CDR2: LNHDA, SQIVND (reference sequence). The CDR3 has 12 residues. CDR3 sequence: CASTSGSQPQHF. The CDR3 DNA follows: TGTGCCAGTACCTCGGGAAGTCAGCCCCAGCATTTT.

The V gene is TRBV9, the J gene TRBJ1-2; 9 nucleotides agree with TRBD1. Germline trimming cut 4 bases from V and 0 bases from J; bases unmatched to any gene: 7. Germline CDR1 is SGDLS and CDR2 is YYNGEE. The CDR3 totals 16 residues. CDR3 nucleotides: TGTGCCAGCAGCCTGGGGGGGACAGGGCCTAACTATGGCTACACCTTC. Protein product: CASSLGGTGPNYGYTF.

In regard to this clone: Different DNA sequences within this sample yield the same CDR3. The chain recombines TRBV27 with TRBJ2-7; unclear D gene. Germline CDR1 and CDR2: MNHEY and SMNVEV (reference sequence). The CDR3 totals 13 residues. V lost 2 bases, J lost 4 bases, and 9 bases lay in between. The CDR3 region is CASSLIRGYEQYF. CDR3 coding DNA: TGTGCCAGCAGTTTAATCCGCGGATACGAGCAGTACTTC.

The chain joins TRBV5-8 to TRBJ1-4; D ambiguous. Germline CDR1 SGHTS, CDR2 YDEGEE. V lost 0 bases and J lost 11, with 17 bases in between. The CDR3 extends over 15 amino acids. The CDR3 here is CASSLAGSQMGKLFF. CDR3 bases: TGTGCCAGCAGCTTGGCGGGATCCCAGATGGGGAAACTGTTTTTT. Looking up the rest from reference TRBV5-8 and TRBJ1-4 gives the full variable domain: EAGVTQSPTHLIKTRGQQATLRCSPISGHTSVYWYQQALGLGLQFLLWYDEGEERNRGNFPPRFSGRQFPNYSSELNVNALELEDSALYLCASSLAGSQMGKLFFGSGTQLSVL.

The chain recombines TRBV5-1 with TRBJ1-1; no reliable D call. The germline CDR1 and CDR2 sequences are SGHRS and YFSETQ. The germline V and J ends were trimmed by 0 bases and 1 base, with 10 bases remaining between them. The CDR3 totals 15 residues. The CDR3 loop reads CASSLESLGNTEAFF. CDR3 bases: TGCGCCAGCAGCTTGGAGTCACTTGGGAACACTGAAGCTTTCTTT.

The CDR3 coding sequence is TGTGCCAGCAGTCCCGGACTAGATGGGGGGGATACGCAGTATTTT. Translating gives CASSPGLDGGDTQYF. The chain recombines TRBV28 with TRBJ2-3; 7 bases are shared with TRBD2. The CDR3 is 15 residues long. Germline assignment: CDR1 MDHEN and CDR2 SYDVKM. V shed 5 bases, J shed 6 bases, and the junction held 11 bases outside the gene matches. Drawing the rest from reference TRBV28 and TRBJ2-3, the complete variable domain is DVKVTQSSRYLVKRTGEKVFLECVQDMDHENMFWYRQDPGLGLRLIYFSYDVKMKEKGDIPEGYSVSREKKERFSLILESASTNQTSMYLCASSPGLDGGDTQYFGPGTRLTVL.

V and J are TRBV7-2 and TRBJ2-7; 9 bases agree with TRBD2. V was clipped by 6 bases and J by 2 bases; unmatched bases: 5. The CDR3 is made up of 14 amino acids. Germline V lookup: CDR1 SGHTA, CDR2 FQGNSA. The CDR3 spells CASSRREGTYEQYF. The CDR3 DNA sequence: TGTGCCAGCAGTCGGCGGGAGGGGACCTACGAGCAGTACTTC.

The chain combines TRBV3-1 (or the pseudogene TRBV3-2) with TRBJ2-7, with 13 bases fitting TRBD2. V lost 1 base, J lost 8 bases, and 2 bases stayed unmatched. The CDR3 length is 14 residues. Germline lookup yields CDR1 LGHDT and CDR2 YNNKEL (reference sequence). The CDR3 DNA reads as TGTGCCAGCAGCCAAGTACTAGCGGGAGGGAAGCAGTACTTC. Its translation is CASSQVLAGGKQYF.

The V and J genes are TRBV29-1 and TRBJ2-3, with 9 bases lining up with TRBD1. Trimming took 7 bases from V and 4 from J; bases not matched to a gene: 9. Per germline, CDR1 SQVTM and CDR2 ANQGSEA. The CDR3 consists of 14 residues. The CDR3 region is CSAGERQGADTQYF. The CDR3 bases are TGCAGCGCAGGAGAGAGACAGGGGGCAGATACGCAGTATTTT.

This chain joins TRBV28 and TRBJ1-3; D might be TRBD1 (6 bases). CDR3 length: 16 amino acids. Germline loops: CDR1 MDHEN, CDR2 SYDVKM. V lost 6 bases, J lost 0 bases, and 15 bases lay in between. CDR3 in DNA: TGTGCCAGCAGCGCCGGACAGCTTGCCTCTGGAAACACCATATATTTT. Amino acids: CASSAGQLASGNTIYF.